Listed below are T cell receptor beta chains from one sample, sequenced in a study of T cell repertoires in cytomegalovirus infection. Via MiXCR, TCRdb re-called the reads, giving one row per CDR3 protein. The repertoire has some 800,000 distinct CDR3 sequences, approximately 32% of them found once; the top ten carry about an eighth. These TCRs' antigens remain unknown. The material was cultured CD8+ T cells from PBMCs, obtained from culture after CMV antigen stimulation. The receptors derive from a human donor in good health (CMV status not recorded). Some clones in this sample may be carry-over from other donors' samples. CDR3s include the opening cysteine and the closing phenylalanine or tryptophan. The D gene is left open where the match is weak. Not every row has a clone size; where given, it reads once, few, many or a size class.

j_call: TRBJ1-5
d_call: TRBD1
v_call: TRBV5-6
clone_size: few
cdr3_aa: CASSLDRGRSNQPQHF
cdr3_nt: TGTGCCAGCAGCTTGGACAGGGGGCGCAGCAATCAGCCCCAGCATTTT

j_call: TRBJ2-1
d_call: NA
v_call: TRBV6-5
clone_size: NA
cdr3_aa: CASSYRQGPNEQFF
cdr3_nt: TGTGCCAGCAGTTACCGGCAGGGCCCAAATGAGCAGTTCTTC

j_call: TRBJ2-1
d_call: NA
v_call: TRBV4-1
clone_size: few
cdr3_aa: CASSQGVGTEQFF
cdr3_nt: TGCGCCAGCAGCCAAGGCGTTGGGACTGAGCAGTTCTTC

j_call: TRBJ1-5
d_call: NA
v_call: TRBV10-3
clone_size: NA
cdr3_aa: CAISEDMSNQPQHF
cdr3_nt: TGTGCCATCAGTGAGGACATGAGCAATCAGCCCCAGCATTTT

j_call: TRBJ2-4
d_call: TRBD2
v_call: TRBV4-1
clone_size: NA
cdr3_aa: CASSQDQVSGGNIQYF
cdr3_nt: TGCGCCAGCAGCCAAGATCAGGTTAGCGGGGGCAACATTCAGTACTTC

j_call: TRBJ1-1
d_call: NA
v_call: TRBV7-9
clone_size: NA
cdr3_aa: CRGGELYTEAFF
cdr3_nt: TGTCGGGGTGGGGAACTCTACACTGAAGCTTTCTTT

j_call: TRBJ2-1
d_call: NA
v_call: TRBV6-1
clone_size: NA
cdr3_aa: CASSPGPWSSYNEQFF
cdr3_nt: TGTGCCAGCAGCCCGGGACCGTGGAGCTCCTACAATGAGCAGTTCTTC

j_call: TRBJ1-5
d_call: NA
v_call: TRBV11-2
clone_size: few
cdr3_aa: CASSLVAANQPQHF
cdr3_nt: TGTGCCAGCAGCTTGGTTGCAGCAAATCAGCCCCAGCATTTT

j_call: TRBJ2-3
d_call: NA
v_call: TRBV4-3
clone_size: few
cdr3_aa: CASSQDDGVGAAAQYF
cdr3_nt: TGCGCCAGCAGCCAAGATGACGGGGTGGGGGCTGCGGCGCAGTATTTT

j_call: TRBJ1-4
d_call: NA
v_call: TRBV6-6
clone_size: NA
cdr3_aa: CASRIPGEKLFF
cdr3_nt: TGTGCCAGCAGAATCCCAGGGGAAAAACTGTTTTTT

j_call: TRBJ2-1
d_call: NA
v_call: TRBV3-1
clone_size: once
cdr3_aa: CASSPWVVRSSYNEQFF
cdr3_nt: TGTGCCAGCAGCCCGTGGGTCGTACGTTCCTCCTACAATGAGCAGTTCTTC

j_call: TRBJ2-2
d_call: NA
v_call: TRBV6-5
clone_size: NA
cdr3_aa: CASSYPSGGTGELFF
cdr3_nt: TGTGCCAGCAGTTACCCCTCCGGGGGCACCGGGGAGCTGTTTTTT

j_call: TRBJ1-6
d_call: NA
v_call: TRBV12-3/TRBV12-4
clone_size: NA
cdr3_aa: CASSLLGGVEFVPLHF
cdr3_nt: TGTGCCAGCAGTTTATTGGGCGGTGTGGAGTTCGTACCCCTCCACTTT

j_call: TRBJ2-7
d_call: NA
v_call: TRBV2
clone_size: few
cdr3_aa: CASSVLGIHEQYF
cdr3_nt: TGTGCCAGCAGTGTGTTGGGTATCCACGAGCAGTACTTC

j_call: TRBJ2-5
d_call: NA
v_call: TRBV7-6
clone_size: many
cdr3_aa: CASSVDTQETQYF
cdr3_nt: TGTGCCAGCAGCGTGGACACTCAAGAGACCCAGTACTTC

j_call: TRBJ2-5
d_call: TRBD2
v_call: TRBV7-8
clone_size: NA
cdr3_aa: CASSLGSGGAPQETQYF
cdr3_nt: TGTGCCAGCAGCTTAGGAAGCGGGGGGGCCCCACAAGAGACCCAGTACTTC

j_call: TRBJ2-1
d_call: NA
v_call: TRBV24-1
clone_size: few
cdr3_aa: CATSDPGAGFPYNEQFF
cdr3_nt: TGTGCCACCAGTGACCCGGGGGCAGGGTTCCCCTACAATGAGCAGTTCTTC

j_call: TRBJ2-1
d_call: NA
v_call: TRBV20-1
clone_size: NA
cdr3_aa: CSARVSPEGTPYNEQFF
cdr3_nt: TGCAGTGCTAGAGTCAGCCCCGAGGGGACCCCCTACAATGAGCAGTTCTTC

j_call: TRBJ1-2
d_call: NA
v_call: TRBV14
clone_size: NA
cdr3_aa: CASSQAPTGGYTF
cdr3_nt: TGTGCCAGCAGCCAAGCACCCACCGGGGGCTACACCTTC

j_call: TRBJ2-6
d_call: TRBD1
v_call: TRBV7-8
clone_size: many
cdr3_aa: CASSLEGRGPPVGANVLTF
cdr3_nt: TGTGCCAGCAGCTTAGAAGGCAGGGGGCCCCCAGTTGGGGCCAACGTCCTGACTTTC

j_call: TRBJ1-2
d_call: TRBD1
v_call: TRBV7-9
clone_size: NA
cdr3_aa: CASSPAGTGSPNYGYTF
cdr3_nt: TGTGCCAGCAGCCCAGCCGGGACAGGTTCCCCTAACTATGGCTACACCTTC

j_call: TRBJ1-1
d_call: NA
v_call: TRBV6-5
clone_size: many
cdr3_aa: CASSYNSQAAFF
cdr3_nt: TGTGCCAGCAGTTATAATAGTCAAGCGGCTTTCTTT

j_call: TRBJ1-1
d_call: NA
v_call: TRBV6-2/TRBV6-3
clone_size: few
cdr3_aa: CASSYGQYLNTEAFF
cdr3_nt: TGTGCCAGCAGTTACGGGCAATACCTGAACACTGAAGCTTTCTTT